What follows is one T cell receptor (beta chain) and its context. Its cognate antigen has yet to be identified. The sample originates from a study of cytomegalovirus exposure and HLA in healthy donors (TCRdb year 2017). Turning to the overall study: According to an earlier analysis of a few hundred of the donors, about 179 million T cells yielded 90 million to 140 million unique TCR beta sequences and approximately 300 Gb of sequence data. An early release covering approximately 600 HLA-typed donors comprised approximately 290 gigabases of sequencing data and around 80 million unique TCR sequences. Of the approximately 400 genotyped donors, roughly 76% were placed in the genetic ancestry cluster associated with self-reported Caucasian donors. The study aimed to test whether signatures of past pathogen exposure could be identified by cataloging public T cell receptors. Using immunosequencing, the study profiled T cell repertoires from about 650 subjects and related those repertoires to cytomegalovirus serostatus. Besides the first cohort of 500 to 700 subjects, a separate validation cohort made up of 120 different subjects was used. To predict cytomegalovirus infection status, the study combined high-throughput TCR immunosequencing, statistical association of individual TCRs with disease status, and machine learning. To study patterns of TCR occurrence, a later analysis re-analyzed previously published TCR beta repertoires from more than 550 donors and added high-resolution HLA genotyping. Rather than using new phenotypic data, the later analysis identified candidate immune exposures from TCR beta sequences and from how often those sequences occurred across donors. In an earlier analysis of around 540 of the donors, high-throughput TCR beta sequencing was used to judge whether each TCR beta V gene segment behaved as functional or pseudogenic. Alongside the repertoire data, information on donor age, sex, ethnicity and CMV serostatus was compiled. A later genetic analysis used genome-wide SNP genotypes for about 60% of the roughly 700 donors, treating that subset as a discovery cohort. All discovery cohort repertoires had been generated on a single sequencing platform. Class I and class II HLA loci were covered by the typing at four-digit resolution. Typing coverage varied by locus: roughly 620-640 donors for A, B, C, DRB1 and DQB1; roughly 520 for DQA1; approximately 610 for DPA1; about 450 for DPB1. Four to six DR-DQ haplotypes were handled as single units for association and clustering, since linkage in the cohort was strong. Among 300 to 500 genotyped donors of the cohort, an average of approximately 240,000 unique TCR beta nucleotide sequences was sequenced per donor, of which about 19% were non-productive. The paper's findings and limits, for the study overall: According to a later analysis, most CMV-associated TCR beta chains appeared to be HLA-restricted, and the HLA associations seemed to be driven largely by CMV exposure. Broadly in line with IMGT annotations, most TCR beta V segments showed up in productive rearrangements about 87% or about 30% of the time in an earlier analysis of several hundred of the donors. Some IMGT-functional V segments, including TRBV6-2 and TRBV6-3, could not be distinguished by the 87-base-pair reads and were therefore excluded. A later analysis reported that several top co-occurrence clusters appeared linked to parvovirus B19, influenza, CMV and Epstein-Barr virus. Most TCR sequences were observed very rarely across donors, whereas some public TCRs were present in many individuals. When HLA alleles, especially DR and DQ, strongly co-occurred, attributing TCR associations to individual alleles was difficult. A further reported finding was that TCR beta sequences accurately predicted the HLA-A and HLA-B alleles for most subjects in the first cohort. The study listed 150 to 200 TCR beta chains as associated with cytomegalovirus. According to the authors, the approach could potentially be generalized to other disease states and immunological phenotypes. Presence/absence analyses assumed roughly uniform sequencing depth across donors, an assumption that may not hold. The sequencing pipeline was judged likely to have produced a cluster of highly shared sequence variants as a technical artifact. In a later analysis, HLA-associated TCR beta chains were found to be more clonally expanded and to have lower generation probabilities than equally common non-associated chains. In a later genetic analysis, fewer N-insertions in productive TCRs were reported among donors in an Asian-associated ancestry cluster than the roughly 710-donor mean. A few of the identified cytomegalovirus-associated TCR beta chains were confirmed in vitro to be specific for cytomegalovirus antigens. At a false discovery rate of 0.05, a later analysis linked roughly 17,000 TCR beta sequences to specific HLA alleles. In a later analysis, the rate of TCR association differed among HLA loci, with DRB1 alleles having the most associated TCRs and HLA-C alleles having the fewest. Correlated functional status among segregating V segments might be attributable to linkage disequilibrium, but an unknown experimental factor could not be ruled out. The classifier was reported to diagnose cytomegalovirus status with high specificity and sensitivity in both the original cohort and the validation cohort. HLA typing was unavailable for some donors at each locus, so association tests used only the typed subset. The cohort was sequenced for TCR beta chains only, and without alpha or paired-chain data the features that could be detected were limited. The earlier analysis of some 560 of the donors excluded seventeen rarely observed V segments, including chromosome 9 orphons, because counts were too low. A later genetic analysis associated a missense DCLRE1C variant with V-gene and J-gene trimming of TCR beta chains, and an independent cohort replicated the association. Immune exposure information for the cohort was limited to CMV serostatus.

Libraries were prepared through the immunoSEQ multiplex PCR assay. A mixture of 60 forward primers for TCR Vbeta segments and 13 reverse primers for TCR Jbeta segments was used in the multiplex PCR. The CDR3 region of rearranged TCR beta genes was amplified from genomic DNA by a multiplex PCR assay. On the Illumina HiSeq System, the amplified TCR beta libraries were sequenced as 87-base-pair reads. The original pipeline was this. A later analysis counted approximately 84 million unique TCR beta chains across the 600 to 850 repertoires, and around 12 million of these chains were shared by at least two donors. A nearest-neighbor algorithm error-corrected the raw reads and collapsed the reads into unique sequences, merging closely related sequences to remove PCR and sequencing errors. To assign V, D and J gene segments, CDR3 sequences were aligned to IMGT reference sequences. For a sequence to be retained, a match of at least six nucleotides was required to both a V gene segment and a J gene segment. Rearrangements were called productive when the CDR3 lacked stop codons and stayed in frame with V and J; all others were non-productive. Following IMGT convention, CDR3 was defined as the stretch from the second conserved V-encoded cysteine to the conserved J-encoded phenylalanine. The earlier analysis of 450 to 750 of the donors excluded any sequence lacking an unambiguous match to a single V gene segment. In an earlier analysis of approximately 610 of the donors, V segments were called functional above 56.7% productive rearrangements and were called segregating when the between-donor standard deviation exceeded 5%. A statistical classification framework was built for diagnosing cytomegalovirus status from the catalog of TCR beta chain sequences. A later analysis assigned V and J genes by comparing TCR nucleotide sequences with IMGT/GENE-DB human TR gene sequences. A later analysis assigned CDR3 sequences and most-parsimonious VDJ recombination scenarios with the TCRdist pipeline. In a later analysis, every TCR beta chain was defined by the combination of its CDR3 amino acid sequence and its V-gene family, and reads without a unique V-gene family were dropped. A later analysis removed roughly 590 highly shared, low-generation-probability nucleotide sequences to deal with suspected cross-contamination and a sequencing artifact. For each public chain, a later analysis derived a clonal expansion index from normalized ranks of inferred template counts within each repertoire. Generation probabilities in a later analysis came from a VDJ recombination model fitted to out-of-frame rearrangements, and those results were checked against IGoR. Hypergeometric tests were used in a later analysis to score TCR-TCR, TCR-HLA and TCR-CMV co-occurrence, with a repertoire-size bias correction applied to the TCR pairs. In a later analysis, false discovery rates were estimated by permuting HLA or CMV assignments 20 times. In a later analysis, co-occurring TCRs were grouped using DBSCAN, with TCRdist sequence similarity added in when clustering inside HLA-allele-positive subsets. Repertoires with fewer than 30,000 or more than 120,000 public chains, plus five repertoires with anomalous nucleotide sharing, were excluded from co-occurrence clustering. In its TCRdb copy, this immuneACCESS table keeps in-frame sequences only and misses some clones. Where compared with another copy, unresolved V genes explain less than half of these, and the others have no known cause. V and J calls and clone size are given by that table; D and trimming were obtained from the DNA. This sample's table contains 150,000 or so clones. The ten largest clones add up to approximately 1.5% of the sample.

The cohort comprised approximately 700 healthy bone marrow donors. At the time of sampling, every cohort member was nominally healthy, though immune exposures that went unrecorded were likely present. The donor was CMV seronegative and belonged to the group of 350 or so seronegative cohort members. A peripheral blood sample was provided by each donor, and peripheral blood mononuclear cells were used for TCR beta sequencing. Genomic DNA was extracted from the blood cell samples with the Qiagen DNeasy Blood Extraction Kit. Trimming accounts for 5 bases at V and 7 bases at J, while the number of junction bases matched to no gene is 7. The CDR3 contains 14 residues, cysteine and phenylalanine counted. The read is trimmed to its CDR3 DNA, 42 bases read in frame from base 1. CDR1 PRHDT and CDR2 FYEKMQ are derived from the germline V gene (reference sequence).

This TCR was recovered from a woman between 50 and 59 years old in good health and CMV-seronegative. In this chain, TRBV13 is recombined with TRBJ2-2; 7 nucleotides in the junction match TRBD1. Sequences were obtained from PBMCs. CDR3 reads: CASSPQQGHGELFF. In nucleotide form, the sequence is TGTGCCAGCAGCCCGCAACAGGGGCACGGGGAGCTGTTTTTT.